The 6 T cell receptor beta chains reported below all come from one sample, sequenced in a study of T-cell reconstitution after alpha-beta-depleted transplantation in children. The TCRbeta library was prepared with unique molecular identifiers. TCRdb reprocessed the PCR reads via MiXCR and lists one record per CDR3 protein. In the table there are some 200,000 distinct CDR3 sequences, 6.5% to 7.5% of which are singletons. Sequencing was performed on PBMCs from the stem cell graft donor, taken from the stem cell graft. These receptors came from a human donor who donated a stem cell graft to a child with Wiskott-Aldrich syndrome.

This clonotype has at least ten counts. V and J are TRBV15 and TRBJ1-6; D is possibly TRBD1 (5 bases). CDR1 and CDR2 (germline): LNHNV, YYDKDF (reference sequence). The CDR3 has 15 residues. Trimming removed 8 bases at V and 5 bases at J, with 16 bases between. The DNA of the CDR3 is TGTGCCACCGGGACGAGGCATGCCGATAATTCACCCCTCCACTTT. Encoded protein: CATGTRHADNSPLHF.

This clonotype was detected many times. The chain joins TRBV9 to TRBJ2-1; 7 bases are shared with TRBD2. V lost 0 bases and J lost 4; bases outside the gene matches: 4. CDR3 length: 15 residues. CDR1 and CDR2 from the germline V gene are SGDLS and YYNGEE. This chain's CDR3 is CASSVVRGGYNEQFF. CDR3 DNA: TGTGCCAGCAGCGTAGTTCGCGGGGGTTACAATGAGCAGTTCTTC.

This clonotype was detected ten times or more. The CDR3 protein is CATSDTRQGQETQYF. In DNA form, the CDR3 reads TGTGCCACCAGTGATACAAGACAGGGTCAAGAGACCCAGTACTTC. J is TRBJ2-5 and V is TRBV24-1; TRBD1 matches at 7 bases. This CDR3 is 15 amino acids long. V gave up 3 bases and J gave up 2 bases; unmatched junction bases: 5. Germline values: CDR1 KGHDR, CDR2 SFDVKD.

This clonotype has at least ten counts. The chain couples TRBV6-6 to TRBJ2-3; TRBD2 matches at 7 bases. Germline V lookup: CDR1 MNHNY, CDR2 SVGAGI (reference sequence). This CDR3 contains 12 residues. Trimming at V came to 6 bases and at J to 4 bases, leaving 1 base not matched to a gene. CDR3 region: CASSGRPDTQYF. CDR3 nucleotides: TGTGCCAGCAGCGGGAGGCCAGATACGCAGTATTTT.

This clonotype was observed many times. The rearrangement links TRBV29-1 to TRBJ2-5, with D unresolved. Trimming left V 4 bases short and J 4 bases short, with 7 bases between. There are 11 residues in the CDR3. The germline V gene encodes CDR1 SQVTM and CDR2 ANQGSEA. CDR3 bases: TGCAGCGTTGTATGGAGAGAGACCCAGTACTTC. Translated, it gives CSVVWRETQYF.

There are many counts of this clonotype. The chain employs TRBV20-1 and TRBJ2-5; the D call may be TRBD1 or TRBD2 (5 bases each). V was trimmed by 3 bases and J by 13 bases, leaving 18 bases between them. Germline CDR1 DFQATT, CDR2 SNEGSKA (reference sequence). CDR3 length: 12 amino acids. The CDR3 sequence: CSAREMPGPAYF. The CDR3 DNA reads TGCAGTGCTAGGGAGATGCCGGGACCCGCGTACTTC.